This T cell receptor beta chain was identified during a study of cytomegalovirus exposure and HLA in healthy donors. Study-wide findings and caveats: The authors listed around 150 TCR beta chains as cytomegalovirus-associated.

All the people who gave samples were healthy bone marrow donors. PCR used 60 Vbeta primers and 13 Jbeta primers. TCRdb keeps only in-frame clones here, not all; method: immunoSEQ multiplex PCR. This sample has tens of thousands of clones, with more than 60% found just once. In germline, CDR1 is MNHEY, CDR2 SVGAGI. This CDR3 spans 16 amino acids. V was cut by 0 bases and J by 0 bases, with 9 bases left in between. The table lists this clone with a few counts. As yet, its antigen is unknown. The chain uses TRBV6-5 and TRBJ1-3; D is unclear. What was sequenced was PBMCs. This TCR was recovered from a man between 35 and 55 years old in good health and CMV-seronegative. CDR3 region: CASSYSRSSSGNTIYF. As DNA, the CDR3 is TGTGCCAGCAGTTACTCGCGTTCGAGCTCTGGAAACACCATATATTTT.